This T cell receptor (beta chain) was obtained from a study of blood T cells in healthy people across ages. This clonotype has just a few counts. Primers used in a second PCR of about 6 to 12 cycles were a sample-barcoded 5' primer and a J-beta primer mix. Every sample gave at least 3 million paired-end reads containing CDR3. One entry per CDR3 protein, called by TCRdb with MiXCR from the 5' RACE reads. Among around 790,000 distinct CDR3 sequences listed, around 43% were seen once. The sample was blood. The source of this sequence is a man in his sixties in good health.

The CDR3 coding sequence is TGCAGCGTAACCCTCACTCCTCGGGGCACAGATACGCAGTATTTT. Its translation is CSVTLTPRGTDTQYF. The gene calls are TRBV29-1 and TRBJ2-3, with D uncertain. This CDR3 is 15 amino acids long. V lost 6 bases and J 1 base, leaving 17 bases between the germline ends. CDR1 and CDR2 from the germline V gene are SQVTM and ANQGSEA.